These T cell receptor beta chains were read from a single sample in a study of STAT3 mutations in large granular lymphocyte leukemia. Profiling relied on immunoSEQ multiplex PCR, and the TCRdb table lists in-frame clones only, not all of them. The table shows 25,000 to 40,000 clones, with approximately 83% occurring only once. The sequenced sample consisted of peripheral blood mononuclear cells. The source is a man aged 55 to 70 with T-cell large granular lymphocyte leukemia. Some clones in this sample may be carry-over from other donors' samples. Both conserved end residues are part of each CDR3. The D gene is left open where the match is weak. Clone size is shown for a subset of rows, as once, few, many or a class of expanded clone.

v_call: TRBV5-1; clone_size: -; d_call: -; j_call: TRBJ2-7; cdr3_nt: TGCGCCAGCACCGATGGAGGAGGGCGAAGGTCCTACGAGCAGTACTTC; cdr3_aa: CASTDGGGRRSYEQYF
v_call: TRBV28; clone_size: -; d_call: -; j_call: TRBJ1-1; cdr3_nt: TGTGCCAGCAGTTTGATAACAGGACCCGGGACTTTCTTT; cdr3_aa: CASSLITGPGTFF
v_call: TRBV5-6; clone_size: -; d_call: TRBD1; j_call: TRBJ2-7; cdr3_nt: TGTGCCAGCAGCCCGCCGGTCGGACAGGGGTTCTACGAGCAGTACTTC; cdr3_aa: CASSPPVGQGFYEQYF
v_call: TRBV10-3; clone_size: -; d_call: TRBD1; j_call: TRBJ1-6; cdr3_nt: TGTGCCATCAACGGGGACAGCTATAATTCACCCCTCCACTTT; cdr3_aa: CAINGDSYNSPLHF
v_call: TRBV18; clone_size: -; d_call: -; j_call: TRBJ1-3; cdr3_nt: TGTGCCAGCTCACCAGCACCGTCCGCCGGGGGAAACACCATATATTTT; cdr3_aa: CASSPAPSAGGNTIYF
v_call: TRBV6-1; clone_size: few; d_call: -; j_call: TRBJ2-7; cdr3_nt: TGTGCCAGCAGTACCCTCGAGCGCGAGCAGTACTTC; cdr3_aa: CASSTLEREQYF
v_call: TRBV6-1; clone_size: -; d_call: TRBD2; j_call: TRBJ2-7; cdr3_nt: TGTGCCAGCAGTGACCTGGGGGGGGCGGGAGGATACGAGCAGTACTTC; cdr3_aa: CASSDLGGAGGYEQYF
v_call: TRBV5-4; clone_size: -; d_call: TRBD2; j_call: TRBJ2-3; cdr3_nt: TGTGCCAGCAGCGGTGGGACTAGTTCTAGCACAGATACGCAGTATTTT; cdr3_aa: CASSGGTSSSTDTQYF
v_call: TRBV18; clone_size: once; d_call: -; j_call: TRBJ2-2; cdr3_nt: TGTGCCAGCTCACCACCGATAATAGCGGAGACGAACACCGGGGAGCTGTTTTTT; cdr3_aa: CASSPPIIAETNTGELFF
v_call: TRBV5-1; clone_size: -; d_call: -; j_call: TRBJ1-2; cdr3_nt: TGCGCCAGCAGCTTCGGCCTGGGGGACTATGGCTACACCTTC; cdr3_aa: CASSFGLGDYGYTF
v_call: TRBV9; clone_size: -; d_call: TRBD2; j_call: TRBJ2-7; cdr3_nt: TGTGCCAGCAGCCCTAGGGAAACTAGCGGGAGTAGCGAGCAGTACTTC; cdr3_aa: CASSPRETSGSSEQYF
v_call: TRBV7-8; clone_size: -; d_call: -; j_call: TRBJ1-1; cdr3_nt: TGTGCCAGCAGTTCAGGGTTATCTGAAGCTTTCTTT; cdr3_aa: CASSSGLSEAFF
v_call: TRBV23-1; clone_size: once; d_call: -; j_call: TRBJ2-7; cdr3_nt: TGCGCCAGCTTCCCGGCCCGACAGCCCAGACGATACTACGAGCAGTACTTC; cdr3_aa: CASFPARQPRRYYEQYF
v_call: TRBV18; clone_size: -; d_call: TRBD1; j_call: TRBJ1-4; cdr3_nt: TGTGCCAGCTCACCACGTGGAACAGGGGGGAATGAAAAACTGTTTTTT; cdr3_aa: CASSPRGTGGNEKLFF
v_call: TRBV5-1; clone_size: -; d_call: TRBD1; j_call: TRBJ2-1; cdr3_nt: TGCGCCAGCAGCCCCGGGACAGGGGTTTACAATGAGCAGTTCTTC; cdr3_aa: CASSPGTGVYNEQFF
v_call: TRBV18; clone_size: once; d_call: TRBD1; j_call: TRBJ1-5; cdr3_nt: TGTGCCAGCTCACCAGACGCGGGACAGGATGTCCTCAATCAGCCCCAGCATTTT; cdr3_aa: CASSPDAGQDVLNQPQHF
v_call: TRBV6-5; clone_size: -; d_call: TRBD1; j_call: TRBJ1-4; cdr3_nt: TGTGCCAGCAGACAGGGGGATCCGCGCGAAAAACTGTTTTTT; cdr3_aa: CASRQGDPREKLFF
v_call: TRBV7-8; clone_size: -; d_call: -; j_call: TRBJ1-2; cdr3_nt: TGTGCCAGCAGCCCCGCTCGGGAGGGCTACACCTTC; cdr3_aa: CASSPAREGYTF
v_call: TRBV6-1; clone_size: -; d_call: TRBD2; j_call: TRBJ2-3; cdr3_nt: TGTGCCAGCAACCTAGGACTAGCGGGAGCCGATACGCAGTATTTT; cdr3_aa: CASNLGLAGADTQYF
v_call: TRBV18; clone_size: -; d_call: -; j_call: TRBJ1-3; cdr3_nt: TGTGCCAGCTCCCCGCGGACGGAGGCCTCTGGAAACACCATATATTTT; cdr3_aa: CASSPRTEASGNTIYF
v_call: TRBV28; clone_size: -; d_call: -; j_call: TRBJ1-4; cdr3_nt: TGTGCCAGCAGTTTACTAGGCTCTTCGGGTGAAAAACTGTTTTTT; cdr3_aa: CASSLLGSSGEKLFF
v_call: TRBV18; clone_size: -; d_call: TRBD2; j_call: TRBJ2-3; cdr3_nt: TGTGCCAGCTCACAGGGGTCACCGAGGACTAGCGGAGATAGCACAGATACGCAGTATTTT; cdr3_aa: CASSQGSPRTSGDSTDTQYF
v_call: TRBV25-1; clone_size: -; d_call: -; j_call: TRBJ1-2; cdr3_nt: TGTGCCAGCAGTGAACGGGGGAGCTACACCTTC; cdr3_aa: CASSERGSYTF
v_call: TRBV29-1; clone_size: -; d_call: -; j_call: TRBJ2-3; cdr3_nt: TGCAGCGTTCTCGTTGTTACGCAGTATTTT; cdr3_aa: CSVLVVTQYF
v_call: TRBV28; clone_size: -; d_call: -; j_call: TRBJ1-1; cdr3_nt: TGTGCCAGCAGCGACGGTGAAGCTTTCTTT; cdr3_aa: CASSDGEAFF
v_call: TRBV9; clone_size: -; d_call: TRBD1; j_call: TRBJ1-2; cdr3_nt: TGTGCCAGCAGCGCGTCGGACAGGGTCGAGGCTGGCTACACCTTC; cdr3_aa: CASSASDRVEAGYTF
v_call: TRBV5-6; clone_size: -; d_call: -; j_call: TRBJ2-3; cdr3_nt: TGTGCCAGCAGCGGGTTAGGCCCTAGCACAGATACGCAGTATTTT; cdr3_aa: CASSGLGPSTDTQYF
v_call: TRBV5-6; clone_size: -; d_call: -; j_call: TRBJ1-5; cdr3_nt: TGTGCCAGCAGCTTGGAGAGATATAGCAATCAGCCCCAGCATTTT; cdr3_aa: CASSLERYSNQPQHF
v_call: TRBV7-2; clone_size: -; d_call: -; j_call: TRBJ2-2; cdr3_nt: TGTGCCAGCAGCTCCCTCGACCAAATCGGGGAGCTGTTTTTT; cdr3_aa: CASSSLDQIGELFF
v_call: TRBV18; clone_size: -; d_call: TRBD1; j_call: TRBJ1-5; cdr3_nt: TGTGCCAGCTCACCCGCAAGGGACAGGGGGCTTCAGCCCCAGCATTTT; cdr3_aa: CASSPARDRGLQPQHF
v_call: TRBV4-3; clone_size: -; d_call: TRBD1; j_call: TRBJ1-2; cdr3_nt: TGCGCCAGCAGCCAAGAGTCAGGGGGCGCCGGCTATGGCTACACCTTC; cdr3_aa: CASSQESGGAGYGYTF
v_call: TRBV19; clone_size: -; d_call: TRBD2; j_call: TRBJ2-2; cdr3_nt: TGTGCCCAGGATCCTTTGGCGGGAGGGGGGAACGGGGAGCTGTTTTTT; cdr3_aa: CAQDPLAGGGNGELFF
v_call: TRBV19; clone_size: -; d_call: -; j_call: TRBJ2-7; cdr3_nt: TGTGCCAGTAGTATAGCCCGGACAGGGACTACATACGAGCAGTACTTC; cdr3_aa: CASSIARTGTTYEQYF
v_call: TRBV7-2; clone_size: -; d_call: -; j_call: TRBJ2-2; cdr3_nt: TGTGCCAGCAGCCCCGGTGGCCCGGGCACCGGGGAGCTGTTTTTT; cdr3_aa: CASSPGGPGTGELFF
v_call: TRBV9; clone_size: -; d_call: -; j_call: TRBJ1-2; cdr3_nt: TGTGCCAGCAGCGTAGGCGGGGCCGGATTCTATGGCTACACCTTC; cdr3_aa: CASSVGGAGFYGYTF
v_call: TRBV5-1; clone_size: -; d_call: -; j_call: TRBJ2-2; cdr3_nt: TGCGCCAGCAGCTTGGAGCGGACAGCTAACACCGGGGAGCTGTTTTTT; cdr3_aa: CASSLERTANTGELFF
v_call: TRBV18; clone_size: -; d_call: TRBD2; j_call: TRBJ2-2; cdr3_nt: TGTGCCAGCTCACCTTACAACAGCGGGAGTTACACCGGGGAGCTGTTTTTT; cdr3_aa: CASSPYNSGSYTGELFF
v_call: TRBV7-9; clone_size: -; d_call: -; j_call: TRBJ2-6; cdr3_nt: TGTGCCAGCAGCTTAGATGTCGACCTGACTTTC; cdr3_aa: CASSLDVDLTF
v_call: TRBV15; clone_size: -; d_call: -; j_call: TRBJ1-5; cdr3_nt: TGTGCCACCGCCGCTGGAAGCAATCAGCCCCAGCATTTT; cdr3_aa: CATAAGSNQPQHF
v_call: TRBV18; clone_size: -; d_call: -; j_call: TRBJ2-4; cdr3_nt: TGTGCCAGCTCACCAGATGCAGGGGAGGGGATAATTCAGTACTTC; cdr3_aa: CASSPDAGEGIIQYF
v_call: TRBV5-1; clone_size: -; d_call: -; j_call: TRBJ2-7; cdr3_nt: TGCGCCAGCCGGGCGTCCTACGAGCAGTACTTC; cdr3_aa: CASRASYEQYF
v_call: TRBV5-4; clone_size: -; d_call: -; j_call: TRBJ2-3; cdr3_nt: TGTGCCAGCAGCTTGGATTCCACAGGTCTCACAGATACGCAGTATTTT; cdr3_aa: CASSLDSTGLTDTQYF
v_call: TRBV19; clone_size: -; d_call: -; j_call: TRBJ2-7; cdr3_nt: TGTGCCAGTAGTGAAATAATCCCGGGGGAGCAGTACTTC; cdr3_aa: CASSEIIPGEQYF
v_call: TRBV10-1; clone_size: few; d_call: -; j_call: TRBJ1-2; cdr3_nt: TGCGCCAGCAGTGAGGGGGGGGACAACAACTATGGCTACACCTTC; cdr3_aa: CASSEGGDNNYGYTF
v_call: TRBV5-1; clone_size: -; d_call: -; j_call: TRBJ1-3; cdr3_nt: TGCGCCAGCAGCTCATCAGGGTCCGGAAACACCATATATTTT; cdr3_aa: CASSSSGSGNTIYF
v_call: TRBV5-4; clone_size: -; d_call: TRBD2; j_call: TRBJ2-1; cdr3_nt: TGTGCCAGCAGCTTGGAGACTAGCGCACAATACAATGAGCAGTTCTTC; cdr3_aa: CASSLETSAQYNEQFF
v_call: TRBV5-4; clone_size: once; d_call: -; j_call: TRBJ1-6; cdr3_nt: TGTGCCAGCAGCTTGGTACAGACTAATTCACCCCTCCACTTT; cdr3_aa: CASSLVQTNSPLHF
v_call: TRBV30; clone_size: -; d_call: TRBD1; j_call: TRBJ2-3; cdr3_nt: TGTGCCTGGAGTATGACAGGGGTTAGCACAGATACGCAGTATTTT; cdr3_aa: CAWSMTGVSTDTQYF
v_call: TRBV6-6; clone_size: -; d_call: -; j_call: TRBJ2-7; cdr3_nt: TGTGCCAGCACCTACAGGGTCCTGGGTTCCTACGAGCAGTACTTC; cdr3_aa: CASTYRVLGSYEQYF
v_call: TRBV30; clone_size: few; d_call: -; j_call: TRBJ2-7; cdr3_nt: TGTGCCTGGAGGGTGCCTGTATCCTACGAGCAGTACTTC; cdr3_aa: CAWRVPVSYEQYF
v_call: TRBV6-5; clone_size: -; d_call: -; j_call: TRBJ1-3; cdr3_nt: TGTGCCAGCAGTTACCAAACTGGAAACACCATATATTTT; cdr3_aa: CASSYQTGNTIYF
v_call: TRBV7-9; clone_size: -; d_call: TRBD1; j_call: TRBJ1-2; cdr3_nt: TGTGCCAGCAGCTGGGACAGCACCTATGGCTACACCTTC; cdr3_aa: CASSWDSTYGYTF
v_call: TRBV4-3; clone_size: once; d_call: TRBD2; j_call: TRBJ2-1; cdr3_nt: TGCGCCAGCAGCCAAGATGCGACTAGCGGGATGAATGAGCAGTTCTTC; cdr3_aa: CASSQDATSGMNEQFF
v_call: TRBV25-1; clone_size: -; d_call: -; j_call: TRBJ1-4; cdr3_nt: TGTGCCAGCAGTCGAGGGAGGGACGAAAAACTGTTTTTT; cdr3_aa: CASSRGRDEKLFF
v_call: TRBV7-8; clone_size: -; d_call: TRBD2; j_call: TRBJ2-3; cdr3_nt: TGTGCCAGCAGCCCGGGACTAGCGCAAAGCACAGATACGCAGTATTTT; cdr3_aa: CASSPGLAQSTDTQYF
v_call: TRBV5-1; clone_size: once; d_call: -; j_call: TRBJ1-5; cdr3_nt: TGCGCCAGCAGACCCGACGGGGCTGGGCAGCCCCAGCATTTT; cdr3_aa: CASRPDGAGQPQHF
v_call: TRBV5-1; clone_size: -; d_call: -; j_call: TRBJ2-1; cdr3_nt: TGCGCCAGCAGCTTGGACCCCCAAGGGACCTACAATGAGCAGTTCTTC; cdr3_aa: CASSLDPQGTYNEQFF
v_call: TRBV5-6; clone_size: -; d_call: -; j_call: TRBJ2-3; cdr3_nt: TGTGCCAGCAGCTTGCGCGGAGCGCTCCGGGGGACGCAGTATTTT; cdr3_aa: CASSLRGALRGTQYF